This TCR beta chain was sequenced in a study of CD8 T cells in ankylosing spondylitis. General study points: Significant enrichment of disease-linked clones was reported in matched ankylosing spondylitis synovial fluid. Both synovial fluid and blood in reactive arthritis had previously been reported to carry some motif variants.

This clonotype was counted many times. What it binds is unknown. Construction of TCR beta libraries was performed using quantitative 5'-RACE with molecular barcodes. TCRdb re-derived calls from the 5' RACE reads in MiXCR, one entry per CDR3 protein. Seen here are roughly 13,000 distinct CDR3 sequences, over 2.5% observed once, and the top ten hold under 9%. This receptor was identified in a male donor with ankylosing spondylitis or in good health (not recorded which). Source material: blood, either unsorted or a sorted T cell fraction (not recorded which).

The CDR3 DNA sequence: TGTGCCAGCAGCGCGAGCGGGGGTGCTTCCTACAATGAGCAGTTCTTC. This encodes CASSASGGASYNEQFF. The rearrangement joins TRBV9 to TRBJ2-1; 8 positions agree with TRBD2. With 3 bases clipped from V and 1 base from J, the junction kept 6 bases outside the gene matches. CDR1 SGDLS and CDR2 YYNGEE come from the germline V gene. The CDR3 is made up of 16 amino acids.